This passage covers 9 T cell receptor beta chains from one sample sequenced in a study of blood T cell repertoires in COVID-19. Profiling relied on immunoSEQ multiplex PCR, and the TCRdb table lists in-frame clones only, not all of them. The sample contains around 190,000 clones, 70% to 85% of which appear only once. Sequencing was carried out using PBMCs or T cells enriched from blood (not recorded which). These receptors came from a woman under 40 who had recovered from COVID-19.

This clone was detected only a few times. The gene calls are TRBV24-1 and TRBJ1-5, with 7 bases identical to TRBD1. Losses at the gene ends were 3 bases for V and 2 bases for J; bases not matched to a gene: 9. The CDR3 length is 17 residues. The germline CDR1 and CDR2 sequences are KGHDR and SFDVKD. DNA for the CDR3: TGTGCCACCAGTGATAAACAGGGGTTCGGTGGCAATCAGCCCCAGCATTTT. Protein: CATSDKQGFGGNQPQHF.

The V call is TRBV19, the J call TRBJ1-1, with D possibly TRBD1 on 6 matching bases. Germline CDR1 LNHDA, CDR2 SQIVND (reference sequence). This CDR3 contains 13 residues. With 9 bases removed from V and 10 bases from J, the gap between germline ends came to 21 bases. In nucleotides, the CDR3 is TGTGCCAGCACGATACAGGGTGGAATTGGAGCTTTCTTT. This codes for CASTIQGGIGAFF.

This rearrangement joins TRBV19 to TRBJ2-3; 7 bases are shared with TRBD2. Germline values: CDR1 LNHDA, CDR2 SQIVND (reference sequence). The CDR3 covers 17 residues. V trimming: 5 bases; J trimming: 4 bases; junction bases outside the gene matches: 15. The CDR3, as DNA: TGTGCCAGTAGTCCTGCCCGGACTAGTGGTGGTGCAGATACGCAGTATTTT. It codes for CASSPARTSGGADTQYF.

This clone showed up just a few times. The rearrangement uses TRBV15 and TRBJ2-6; D is uncertain. With 0 bases removed from V and 1 base from J, the gap between germline ends came to 4 bases. Germline-derived CDR1 and CDR2 are LNHNV and YYDKDF (reference sequence). CDR3 length: 15 amino acids. The CDR3 region is CATSRDQSGANVLTF. Here the CDR3 DNA reads TGTGCCACCAGCAGAGATCAGTCTGGGGCCAACGTCCTGACTTTC.

This clone was detected only once. This chain uses TRBV5-1 with TRBJ1-4; D gene unclear. The CDR3 loop spans 15 amino acids. Germline loops: CDR1 SGHRS, CDR2 YFSETQ. Trimming took 0 bases from V and 6 from J, leaving 12 bases between them. The CDR3 here is CASSLGGLGYEKLFF. In DNA, the CDR3 is TGCGCCAGCAGCTTGGGAGGTCTCGGGTATGAAAAACTGTTTTTT.

This sequence joins TRBV5-1 and TRBJ2-1; the match to TRBD2 covers 10 bases. The germline V gene has CDR1 SGHRS and CDR2 YFSETQ. The CDR3 is 16 residues long. V trimming: 4 bases; J trimming: 4 bases; junction bases outside the gene matches: 8. CDR3 protein: CASSPHTSGTYNEQFF. The DNA of the CDR3 is TGCGCCAGCAGCCCCCATACTAGCGGGACATACAATGAGCAGTTCTTC.

The chain has TRBV5-1 and TRBJ2-2, with D maybe TRBD1 (5 bases). The germline V gene has CDR1 SGHRS and CDR2 YFSETQ. The V and J ends lost 4 bases and 1 base respectively, with 8 bases between them. This CDR3 is built from 14 residues. The CDR3 loop is CASSLQGNTGELFF. CDR3 sequence (DNA): TGCGCCAGCAGCCTGCAGGGGAACACCGGGGAGCTGTTTTTT.

The J gene is TRBJ2-3, the V gene TRBV10-3, with TRBD1 identical over 8 bases. The CDR3 consists of 13 residues. Looked up from germline, CDR1 is ENHRY and CDR2 is SYGVKD. The V gene end was trimmed by 6 bases and the J gene end by 1 base; junction bases not matched to a gene: 0. The CDR3 region is CAIRTGGTDTQYF. The CDR3, as DNA: TGTGCCATCAGGACAGGGGGCACAGATACGCAGTATTTT.

The chain carries TRBV7-3 and TRBJ2-2; 14 positions match TRBD2. V lost 4 bases, J lost 3 bases, and 10 bases stayed unmatched. The CDR3 loop spans 19 amino acids. CDR1 is SGHTA and CDR2 is FQGTGA in the germline V gene. CDR3 coding DNA: TGTGCCAGCAGCTCTAGACTAGCGGGAGGGCCGAGGGACACCGGGGAGCTGTTTTTT. As protein: CASSSRLAGGPRDTGELFF.